This T cell receptor beta chain is drawn from a study of T cell clusters in autoimmune cytopenias. Points from the study as a whole: TRB repertoire shifts in secondary cytopenia and chronic lymphocytic leukemia mostly reflected lymphoma, not autoimmunity.

One tube held mixed TRB-A and TRB-B primer pools for touch-down PCR. For each CDR3 protein, TCRdb gives one entry from its re-call of the multiplex PCR reads, without DNA. This listing includes under 9,500 distinct CDR3 sequences. Of note for this clonotype: Its antigen remains unknown.

TRB amplification used roughly 250 ng of peripheral blood genomic DNA. This TCR was sampled from a human donor with an autoimmune cytopenia or autoimmune hepatitis (not recorded which). Sequencing was performed on peripheral blood.

CDR3 amino acids: CSARNPTDTQYF. The V gene is TRBV20-1, the J gene TRBJ2-3. CDR1 is DFQATT and CDR2 is SNEGSKA in the germline V gene (reference sequence). CDR3 size: 12 residues.